This T cell receptor beta chain was sequenced for a study of T cells in Graves' hyperthyroidism and ophthalmopathy. It was RNA transcripts that yielded the amplified TCR beta CDR3 regions. HTBI primers were used for first-round RT-PCR of the TCR CDR3. MiXCR, applied by TCRdb to the multiplex PCR reads, yields one record per CDR3 protein. The data contain about 260,000 distinct CDR3 sequences, 15% to 20% of them singletons. This clonotype was seen repeatedly, ten times or more. V dropped 6 bases and J dropped 7 bases, with 16 bases sitting between them. This CDR3 is built from 15 residues. In germline, CDR1 is MNHNS, CDR2 SASEGT.

The source is a woman aged 18-29 years with Graves' ophthalmopathy. The chain has TRBV6-1 and TRBJ1-6; possible D gene TRBD1, 5 bases. The sample comprised blood. The CDR3: CASSLVGRRNSPLHF. The CDR3 nucleotides read TGTGCCAGCAGCCTAGTGGGGCGACGGAATTCACCCCTCCACTTT.